The 11 T cell receptor beta chains below were found in one sample sequenced in a study of identical twins. TCRdb itself ran the 5' RACE reads through MiXCR, one entry per CDR3 protein. The sample lists 420,000 or so distinct CDR3 sequences, approximately 17% occurring once. The material sequenced was naive T cells sorted from blood. The receptors derive from a man aged 45-65 years in good health.

This clonotype was picked up many times. The V call is TRBV20-1, the J call TRBJ1-1, with TRBD1 as a possible D gene (6 bases). Germline V lookup: CDR1 DFQATT, CDR2 SNEGSKA (reference sequence). Between the trimmed V and J ends, which lost 0 bases and 4 bases, there was a span of 9 bases. The CDR3 is 13 amino acids. The CDR3 nucleotides read TGCAGTGCTAGAGATGTAGGGGGCACTGAAGCTTTCTTT. Protein sequence: CSARDVGGTEAFF.

This chain joins TRBV10-3 and TRBJ1-6; D not resolved. This CDR3 is built from 12 residues. Trimming shortened V by 9 bases and J by 7 bases, and 10 bases separated the two germline ends. Per germline, CDR1 ENHRY and CDR2 SYGVKD. In nucleotides, the CDR3 is TGTGCCATTTCGGACGGGAATTCACCCCTCCACTTT. It encodes CAISDGNSPLHF.

The table lists this clonotype with many counts. The gene calls are TRBV29-1 and TRBJ2-7; 9 bases are shared with TRBD1. Germline CDR1 is SQVTM and CDR2 is ANQGSEA. The trim removed 2 bases at V and 2 bases at J, leaving 7 bases unmatched. The CDR3 is 15 amino acids. In nucleotides, the CDR3 is TGCAGCGTTGAAATCAGGGACAGGGAGACCTACGAGCAGTACTTC. This sequence encodes CSVEIRDRETYEQYF.

This clonotype was seen more than once but under ten times. This rearrangement joins TRBV27 to TRBJ2-7, with D possibly being TRBD2 (6 bases). Germline V gives CDR1 MNHEY, CDR2 SMNVEV (reference sequence). The CDR3 is made up of 18 amino acids. The ends were cut back, 5 bases at V and 7 bases at J, with 30 bases in the middle. CDR3 nucleotide sequence: TGTGCCAGCAGTCCCCCCCACGCGGCGGGACGGGAAGACTGGGAGCAGTACTTC. Translating it yields CASSPPHAAGREDWEQYF.

The chain uses TRBV2 and TRBJ2-7; 13 bases align to TRBD2. Germline V CDR1 and CDR2: SNHLY, FYNNEI. This CDR3 contains 13 residues. V lost 9 bases, J lost 2 bases, and 1 base stayed unmatched. The CDR3 DNA sequence: TGTGCCAGAGGACTAGCGGGGGCCTACGAGCAGTACTTC. It encodes CARGLAGAYEQYF.

Ten or more counts support this clonotype. This chain uses TRBV4-3 with TRBJ2-7; TRBD1 matches 8 bases. With V trimmed by 5 bases and J by 4 bases, 4 bases remained unmatched. Looked up from germline, CDR1 is LGHNA and CDR2 is YSLEER. The CDR3 has 13 amino acids. CDR3 DNA sequence: TGCGCCAGCAGCTCCGACAGGGGATACGAGCAGTACTTC. Translation: CASSSDRGYEQYF.

The gene calls are TRBV7-2 and TRBJ2-1; no definite D call. The CDR3 runs to 15 residues. With 0 bases removed from V and 1 base from J, the gap between germline ends came to 7 bases. The germline V gene has CDR1 SGHTA and CDR2 FQGNSA. CDR3 sequence: CASSLAWRSYNEQFF. The CDR3 DNA sequence: TGTGCCAGCAGCTTAGCGTGGCGTTCCTACAATGAGCAGTTCTTC.

This chain links TRBV19 with TRBJ2-1, with D hard to call. Germline assignment: CDR1 LNHDA and CDR2 SQIVND (reference sequence). The CDR3 has 13 residues. With 5 bases removed from V and 8 bases from J, the gap between germline ends came to 13 bases. The CDR3 reads CASSYTGGDEQFF. The CDR3 region has the DNA TGTGCCAGTAGTTATACGGGCGGTGATGAGCAGTTCTTC.

This clonotype was counted between two and nine times. The J gene is TRBJ2-3, the V gene TRBV7-2, with 9 bases matching TRBD2. CDR1 is SGHTA, CDR2 FQGNSA, per germline. The CDR3 sequence is 14 residues long. V dropped 6 bases and J dropped 4; count of bases not matched to a gene: 5. CDR3 loop: CASSIAGAPDTQYF. CDR3 bases: TGTGCCAGCAGTATAGCGGGAGCCCCAGATACGCAGTATTTT.

This clonotype was detected ten times or more. V usage is TRBV4-3 and J usage is TRBJ2-3; 8 bases fit TRBD2. CDR1 and CDR2 from the germline V gene are LGHNA and YSLEER. This CDR3 contains 18 residues. The trim removed 0 bases at V and 0 bases at J, leaving 8 bases unmatched. The CDR3 here is CASSQERVSGGSTDTQYF. The CDR3, as DNA: TGCGCCAGCAGCCAAGAAAGGGTCAGCGGGGGCAGCACAGATACGCAGTATTTT.

The chain links TRBV20-1 to TRBJ2-4; a possible D gene is TRBD2 (6 bases). Germline values: CDR1 DFQATT, CDR2 SNEGSKA (reference sequence). CDR3 length: 15 amino acids. Trimming took 7 bases from V and 8 from J, leaving 24 bases between them. The CDR3 bases are TGCAGTGTTAAGGCGGTAGCGGCGCTTACGGACATTCAGTACTTC. It yields the protein CSVKAVAALTDIQYF.